What follows describes a single TCR beta chain. Its specificity is unknown. This entry comes from a study of shared clonotypes between healthy human individuals. Study overall: Ranging from 18 to 49 in age, donors were a couple of women and three men. Each donor had three CD4 naive, three CD4 memory, two CD8 naive and one CD8 memory plate.

CDR3 length: 12 amino acids. V lost 1 base, J lost 7 bases, and 7 bases lay in between. The germline V gene encodes CDR1 PRHDT and CDR2 FYEKMQ (reference sequence). Study-level points and caveats: The donor pool, a small one, limited the genetic and exposure-history diversity represented.

Assay execution took place at the deep level. Here immunoSEQ multiplex PCR was the method, and the copy in TCRdb shows in-frame clones only, minus some. Counted here are some 550,000 clones, about 97% occurring once; the ten biggest clones make up around 0.06%. The gene calls are TRBV13 and TRBJ1-2; D unresolved. The sample was naive CD4+ T cells sorted from blood. Described subset: CD45RA+ positively selected. This sequence was found in a woman aged 30 to 39 in good health. CDR3 in DNA: TGTGCCAGCAGCTTAGTAGGGCTTGGCTACACCTTC. Translated, it gives CASSLVGLGYTF.